The clone carrying this T cell receptor (beta chain) came up once. Germline V lookup: CDR1 MRHNA, CDR2 SNTAGT. The CDR3 has 14 amino acids. Deletions cut 3 bases from V and 5 bases from J, with 13 bases between. The data belong to a study of blood T cell repertoires in COVID-19. Looking at the study overall: Acute-phase and convalescent COVID-19 samples originated in the United States, Italy and Spain.

The protocol was immunoSEQ multiplex PCR, while the TCRdb copy is restricted to in-frame clones and leaves out a portion. The table shows approximately 190,000 clones, with just over 85% occurring only once. This receptor was taken from an older man with acute or convalescent COVID-19. Sequencing was carried out using peripheral blood. The chain combines TRBV6-4 with TRBJ1-2, with D unresolved. DNA of the CDR3: TGTGCCAGCAGTGATTTTGGTACCGGTTATGGCTACACCTTC. Translated: CASSDFGTGYGYTF.